These 10 T cell receptor beta chains share one sample of origin, sequenced in a study of T cells in Graves' hyperthyroidism and ophthalmopathy. Authors of the study amplified TCR beta CDR3 regions from RNA transcripts. RT-PCR in the first round (using the HTBI primer set) targeted the TCR CDR3. MiXCR, run by TCRdb on the multiplex PCR reads, gives a single entry per CDR3 protein. The sample has approximately 410,000 distinct CDR3 sequences, roughly 13% seen once. Sequencing used blood. The receptors stem from a woman between 18 and 29 years old with Graves' hyperthyroidism.

The count of this clonotype is one. The V gene is TRBV9, the J gene TRBJ1-6; no clear D. The CDR3 has 15 amino acids. Trimming left V 0 bases short and J 10 bases short, with 14 bases between. Germline V lookup: CDR1 SGDLS, CDR2 YYNGEE. The CDR3 spells CASSVGNVVGSPLHF. The CDR3 DNA sequence: TGTGCCAGCAGCGTAGGAAATGTGGTAGGATCACCCCTCCACTTT.

This clonotype was observed at least ten times. The V and J genes are TRBV19 and TRBJ2-7; D ambiguous. V lost 6 bases and J lost 4, with 22 bases in between. CDR3 size: 16 residues. The germline V gene has CDR1 LNHDA and CDR2 SQIVND (reference sequence). The CDR3 sequence is CASSPRPMAADYEQYF. Written as DNA, the CDR3 is TGTGCCAGTAGCCCTCGACCCATGGCGGCGGATTACGAGCAGTACTTC.

This clonotype showed up just a few times. The V and J genes are TRBV7-2 and TRBJ2-7, with 7 bases identical to TRBD2. Losses at the gene ends were 3 bases for V and 3 bases for J; bases not matched to a gene: 2. The CDR3 contains 13 residues. CDR1 is SGHTA, CDR2 FQGNSA, per germline. The CDR3 loop reads CASSLSGVYEQYF. In nucleotides, the CDR3 is TGTGCCAGCAGCTTGAGCGGGGTCTACGAGCAGTACTTC.

This clonotype has at least ten counts. CDR3 DNA: TGTGCCAGCAGTTACCCGAACCGGGACAGCCACAACTACGAGCAGTACTTC. As protein: CASSYPNRDSHNYEQYF. The gene calls are TRBV6-2 or TRBV6-3 and TRBJ2-7; TRBD1 matches 7 bases. The CDR3 covers 17 residues. CDR1 and CDR2 from the germline V gene are MNHEY and SVGEGT. J was trimmed by 3 bases and V by 2 bases; bases with no gene match: 13.

This clonotype came up many times. The chain links TRBV7-2 to TRBJ2-7, with 8 bases matching TRBD1. The CDR3 is made up of 17 amino acids. The J segment lost 4 bases and the V segment lost 0 bases, leaving 11 bases of the junction unmatched. Germline CDR1 SGHTA, CDR2 FQGNSA. CDR3 coding DNA: TGTGCCAGCAGCTTAGCGAGGACAGGGCGGTTAGTATACGAGCAGTACTTC. Its protein is CASSLARTGRLVYEQYF.

This clonotype showed up many times. The chain combines TRBV7-2 with TRBJ2-3; 11 bases align to TRBD2. Losses at the gene ends were 4 bases for V and 3 bases for J; bases not matched to a gene: 6. This CDR3 contains 16 residues. Per the germline V gene, CDR1 is SGHTA and CDR2 is FQGNSA. CDR3 sequence reads: CASSSIAGGPTDTQYF. CDR3 bases: TGTGCCAGCAGCTCCATAGCGGGAGGGCCGACAGATACGCAGTATTTT.

This chain links TRBV9 with TRBJ2-6; 10 bases map to TRBD1. CDR3 length equals 19 residues. The V gene end was trimmed by 4 bases and the J gene end by 4 bases; junction bases not matched to a gene: 14. Germline assignment: CDR1 SGDLS and CDR2 YYNGEE. CDR3 sequence reads: CASSLLRDRGFSGANVLTF. The CDR3 nucleotides read TGTGCCAGCAGCTTACTACGGGACAGGGGATTTTCGGGGGCCAACGTCCTGACTTTC.

This clonotype was counted ten times or more. Compared with germline, one end of the junction differs, possibly owing to a read error. V and J are TRBV20-1 and TRBJ1-1; the match to TRBD1 covers 9 bases. The CDR3 consists of 13 residues. The V gene's germline CDR1 is DFQATT and CDR2 SNEGSKA (reference sequence). The CDR3 DNA is TGCAGCGCTATTGGGGACAGGGACACTGAAGCTTTCTTT. Its protein is CSAIGDRDTEAFF.

This chain uses TRBV7-3 with TRBJ2-6, with no clear D. The CDR3 runs to 13 residues. Between the trimmed V and J ends, which lost 4 bases and 4 bases, there was a span of 5 bases. Per the germline V gene, CDR1 is SGHTA and CDR2 is FQGTGA. CDR3: CASSSPGANVLTF. In DNA form, the CDR3 reads TGTGCCAGCAGCTCCCCGGGGGCCAACGTCCTGACTTTC.

The chain is built from TRBV12-3 or TRBV12-4 and TRBJ1-2; D not certain. The V end lost 7 bases, the J end lost 7 bases, and 13 bases lay between the germline ends. CDR3 length: 12 residues. In DNA, the CDR3 is TGTGCCAGCACCTCCTGGGGTGGTGGCTACACCTTC. Amino acids: CASTSWGGGYTF.